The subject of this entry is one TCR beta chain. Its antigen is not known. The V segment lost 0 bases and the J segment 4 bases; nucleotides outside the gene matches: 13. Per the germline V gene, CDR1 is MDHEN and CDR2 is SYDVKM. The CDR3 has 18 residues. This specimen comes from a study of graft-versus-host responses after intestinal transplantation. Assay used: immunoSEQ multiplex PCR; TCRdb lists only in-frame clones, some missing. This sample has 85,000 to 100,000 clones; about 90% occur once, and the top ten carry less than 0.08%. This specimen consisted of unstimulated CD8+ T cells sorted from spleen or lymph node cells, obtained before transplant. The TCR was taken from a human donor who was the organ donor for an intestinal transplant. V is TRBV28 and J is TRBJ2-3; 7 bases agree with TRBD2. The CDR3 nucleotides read TGTGCCAGCAGTTTATGGGCGGGAGCGCTGCGGGTCGCAGATACGCAGTATTTT. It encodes CASSLWAGALRVADTQYF.